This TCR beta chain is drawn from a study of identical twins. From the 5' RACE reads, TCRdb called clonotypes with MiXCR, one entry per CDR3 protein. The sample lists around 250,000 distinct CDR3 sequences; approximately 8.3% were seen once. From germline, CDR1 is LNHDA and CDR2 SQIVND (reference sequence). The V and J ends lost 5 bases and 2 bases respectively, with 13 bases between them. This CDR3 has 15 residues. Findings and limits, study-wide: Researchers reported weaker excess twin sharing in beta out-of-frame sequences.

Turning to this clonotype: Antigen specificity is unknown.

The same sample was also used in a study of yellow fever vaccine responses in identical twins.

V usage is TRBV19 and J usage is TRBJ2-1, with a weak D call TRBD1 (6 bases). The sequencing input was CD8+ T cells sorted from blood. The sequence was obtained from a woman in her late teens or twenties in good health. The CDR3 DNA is TGTGCCAGTAGTCTACAGGGCCCGGCCTACAATGAGCAGTTCTTC. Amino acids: CASSLQGPAYNEQFF.